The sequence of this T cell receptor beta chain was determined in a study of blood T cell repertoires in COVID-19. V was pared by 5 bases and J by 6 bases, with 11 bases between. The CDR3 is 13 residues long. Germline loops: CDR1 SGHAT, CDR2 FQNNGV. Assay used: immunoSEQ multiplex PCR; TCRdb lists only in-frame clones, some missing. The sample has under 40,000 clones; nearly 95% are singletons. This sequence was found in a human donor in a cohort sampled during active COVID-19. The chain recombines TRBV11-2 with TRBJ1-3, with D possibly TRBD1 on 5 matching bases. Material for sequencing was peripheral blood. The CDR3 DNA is TGTGCCAGCAGCCAAAGGGGCCTAAACACCATATATTTT. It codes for CASSQRGLNTIYF.